The 9 T cell receptor beta chains given below trace back to one sample, sequenced in a study of T cells in localized non-small cell lung cancer. Libraries were prepared by immunoSEQ multiplex PCR; TCRdb keeps only in-frame clonotypes and omits some of them. In the table there are around 130,000 clones, roughly 90% of which are singletons. Sequences were derived from peripheral blood, sampled before any cancer treatment. The source is a female donor over 55 with stage I lung adenocarcinoma.

The rearrangement uses TRBV5-4 and TRBJ2-4; tentatively, D is TRBD1 or TRBD2 (5 bases each). This CDR3 region has 13 residues. Germline lookup yields CDR1 SGHNT and CDR2 YYREEE (reference sequence). V dropped 4 bases and J dropped 8 bases, with 13 bases sitting between them. CDR3 protein: CASSPGARDIQYF. In nucleotides, the CDR3 is TGTGCCAGCAGCCCCGGGGCTCGGGACATTCAGTACTTC.

The gene calls are TRBV6-5 and TRBJ2-7; 9 bases match TRBD1. This CDR3 spans 15 amino acids. V gave up 2 bases and J gave up 5 bases; unmatched junction bases: 7. Germline lookup yields CDR1 MNHEY and CDR2 SVGAGI. CDR3 sequence reads: CASSYPGQGVHEQYF. The DNA for the CDR3 is TGTGCCAGCAGTTACCCGGGACAGGGCGTTCACGAGCAGTACTTC.

The J gene is TRBJ2-5, the V gene TRBV30, with 10 bases aligning to TRBD2. The germline V gene encodes CDR1 GTSNPN and CDR2 SVGIG (reference sequence). There are 15 residues in the CDR3. J was trimmed by 11 bases and V by 4 bases; bases with no gene match: 16. The CDR3 DNA follows: TGTGCCTGGAAAGGACTAGCGGAGAAGATAGGGGAGCAGTACTTC. Translation: CAWKGLAEKIGEQYF.

V usage is TRBV5-1 and J usage is TRBJ2-7; 13 bases align to TRBD2. V was pared by 0 bases and J by 3 bases, with 6 bases of the junction left unmatched. The germline V gene encodes CDR1 SGHRS and CDR2 YFSETQ. The CDR3 consists of 17 residues. As DNA, the CDR3 is TGCGCCAGCAGCTTGGGGTTGGGACTAGCGGGAAGCTACGAGCAGTACTTC. Translating gives CASSLGLGLAGSYEQYF.

The V and J genes are TRBV2 and TRBJ2-4; D tentatively fits TRBD1 or TRBD2 (6 bases each). The CDR3 loop spans 14 amino acids. The germline V gene encodes CDR1 SNHLY and CDR2 FYNNEI. V dropped 11 bases and J dropped 11 bases, with 25 bases sitting between them. In DNA form, the CDR3 reads TGTGCCGGTGGAAGGACCCCGACTAGGGGGGTTCAGTACTTC. Translation: CAGGRTPTRGVQYF.

This chain joins TRBV19 and TRBJ1-3, with D uncertain. This CDR3 has 15 residues. CDR1 LNHDA and CDR2 SQIVND come from the germline V gene (reference sequence). Trimming cost V 7 bases and J 3 bases, with 16 bases left between them. In DNA, the CDR3 is TGTGCCAGTAAGGCAGGTTCCTCGTTTGGAAACACCATATATTTT. Encoded protein: CASKAGSSFGNTIYF. Filled out from reference TRBV19 and TRBJ1-3, the complete variable domain reads DGGITQSPKYLFRKEGQNVTLSCEQNLNHDAMYWYRQDPGQGLRLIYYSQIVNDFQKGDIAEGYSVSREKKESFPLTVTSAQKNPTAFYLCASKAGSSFGNTIYFGEGSWLTVV.

The chain employs TRBV10-3 and TRBJ2-1; 9 nucleotides match TRBD2. The CDR3 consists of 17 residues. Germline V gene data show CDR1 as ENHRY and CDR2 as SYGVKD. V lost 4 bases to trimming and J lost 0 bases; unmatched junction nucleotides: 7. The chain's CDR3 is CAISAGETSGSYNEQFF. The CDR3 DNA follows: TGTGCCATCAGTGCGGGAGAGACTAGCGGCTCCTACAATGAGCAGTTCTTC.

This clone was picked up a small number of times. The rearrangement links TRBV29-1 to TRBJ2-1; D gene ambiguous. This CDR3 is 12 amino acids long. The V end was cut by 1 base, the J end by 9 bases, with 10 bases between. Germline CDR1 SQVTM, CDR2 ANQGSEA. CDR3 DNA: TGCAGCGTTGAAGCCCTTGGGGTTGAGCAGTTCTTC. Translating gives CSVEALGVEQFF.

This chain uses TRBV27 with TRBJ2-2; 7 nucleotides match TRBD1. This CDR3 comprises 14 residues. Unmatched junction bases numbered 7, after V lost 6 bases and J lost 6 bases. Germline V gene data show CDR1 as MNHEY and CDR2 as SMNVEV (reference sequence). The CDR3: CASSPGTVAGELFF. In DNA form, the CDR3 reads TGTGCCAGCAGCCCCGGGACAGTGGCCGGGGAGCTGTTTTTT.